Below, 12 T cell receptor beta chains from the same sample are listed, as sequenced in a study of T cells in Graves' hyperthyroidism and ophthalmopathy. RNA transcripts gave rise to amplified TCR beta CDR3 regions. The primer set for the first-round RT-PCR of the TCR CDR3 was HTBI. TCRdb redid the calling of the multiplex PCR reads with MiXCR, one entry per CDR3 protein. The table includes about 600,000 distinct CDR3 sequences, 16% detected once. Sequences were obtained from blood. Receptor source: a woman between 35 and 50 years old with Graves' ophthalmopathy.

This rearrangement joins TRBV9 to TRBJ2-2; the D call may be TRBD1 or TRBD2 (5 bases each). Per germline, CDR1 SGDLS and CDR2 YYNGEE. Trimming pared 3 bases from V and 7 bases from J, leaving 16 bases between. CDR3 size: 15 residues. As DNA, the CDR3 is TGTGCCAGCAGCGCGGACATAACGGCGGGCGGGGAGCTGTTTTTT. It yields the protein CASSADITAGGELFF.

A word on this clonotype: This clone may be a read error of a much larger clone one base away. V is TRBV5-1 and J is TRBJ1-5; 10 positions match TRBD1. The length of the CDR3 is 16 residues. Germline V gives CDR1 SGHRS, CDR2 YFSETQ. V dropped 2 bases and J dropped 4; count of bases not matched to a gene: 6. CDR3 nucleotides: TGCGCCAGCAGCTTCGACACGGACAGGGGGAATCAGCCCCAGCATTTT. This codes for CASSFDTDRGNQPQHF.

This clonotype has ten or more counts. The CDR3 DNA is TGTGCCAGCAGCTCGGGACTAGCGGGAGGGCCGGATCGTTACGAGCAGTACTTC. It translates to CASSSGLAGGPDRYEQYF. The chain has TRBV7-3 and TRBJ2-7; TRBD2 aligns across 16 bases. Per the germline V gene, CDR1 is SGHTA and CDR2 is FQGTGA. V was clipped by 4 bases and J by 4 bases; unmatched bases: 10. The CDR3 consists of 18 residues.

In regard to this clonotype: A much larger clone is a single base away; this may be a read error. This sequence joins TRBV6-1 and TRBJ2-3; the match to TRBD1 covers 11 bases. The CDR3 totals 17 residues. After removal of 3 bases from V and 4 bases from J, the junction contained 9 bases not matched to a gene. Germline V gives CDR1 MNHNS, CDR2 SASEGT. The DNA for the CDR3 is TGTGCCAGCAGTGAGTCTCCGCCGGGACAGGGGGCAGATACGCAGTATTTT. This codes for CASSESPPGQGADTQYF.

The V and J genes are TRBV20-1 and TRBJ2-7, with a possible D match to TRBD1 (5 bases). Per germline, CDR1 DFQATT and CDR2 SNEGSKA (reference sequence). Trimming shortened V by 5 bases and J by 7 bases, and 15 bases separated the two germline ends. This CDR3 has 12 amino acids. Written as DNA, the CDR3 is TGCAGTGCTCTGGACCAGGGAAGGGAGCAGTACTTC. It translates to CSALDQGREQYF.

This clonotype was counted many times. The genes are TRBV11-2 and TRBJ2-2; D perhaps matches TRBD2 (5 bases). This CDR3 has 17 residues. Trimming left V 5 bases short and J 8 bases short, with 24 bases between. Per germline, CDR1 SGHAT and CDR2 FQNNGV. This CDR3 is CASSEYPPGFRTGELFF. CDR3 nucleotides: TGTGCCAGCAGCGAGTACCCCCCCGGGTTTAGGACTGGGGAGCTGTTTTTT.

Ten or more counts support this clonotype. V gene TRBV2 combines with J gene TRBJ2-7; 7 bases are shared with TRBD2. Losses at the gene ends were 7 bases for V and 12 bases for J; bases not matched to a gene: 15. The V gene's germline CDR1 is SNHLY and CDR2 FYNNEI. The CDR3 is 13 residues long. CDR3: CASKGLGDFDPYF. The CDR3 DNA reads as TGTGCCAGCAAAGGACTAGGCGACTTCGATCCGTACTTC.

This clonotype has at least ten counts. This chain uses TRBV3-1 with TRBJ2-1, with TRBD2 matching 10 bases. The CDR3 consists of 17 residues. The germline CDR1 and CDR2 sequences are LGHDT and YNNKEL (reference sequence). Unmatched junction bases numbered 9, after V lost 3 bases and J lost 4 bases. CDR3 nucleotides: TGTGCCAGCAGCCAGGGTCTTAGCGGGAGGCCATACAATGAGCAGTTCTTC. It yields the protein CASSQGLSGRPYNEQFF.

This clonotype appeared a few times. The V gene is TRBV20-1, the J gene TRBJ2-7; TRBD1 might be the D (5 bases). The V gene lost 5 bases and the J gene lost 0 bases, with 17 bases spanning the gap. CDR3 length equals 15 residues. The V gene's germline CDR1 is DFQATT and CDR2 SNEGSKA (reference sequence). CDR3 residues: CSAGSGPSSSYEQYF. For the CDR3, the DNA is TGCAGTGCTGGATCAGGGCCCTCAAGCTCCTACGAGCAGTACTTC.

The DNA for the CDR3 is TGTGCCAGCAGCTTGTCCGGGACAGGGCTTGCAGATACGCAGTATTTT. Amino acids: CASSLSGTGLADTQYF. The chain uses TRBV11-2 and TRBJ2-3; 9 bases match TRBD1. Germline-derived CDR1 and CDR2 are SGHAT and FQNNGV. CDR3 length equals 16 residues. Trimming removed 3 bases from V and 4 bases from J; junction bases left unmatched: 8.

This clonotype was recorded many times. CDR3 bases: TGTGCCAGCAGTGAAGCGCCCGGGCGACTAGCAGAATCCCAAGAGACCCAGTACTTC. Amino acids: CASSEAPGRLAESQETQYF. The V gene is TRBV6-1, the J gene TRBJ2-5, with 7 bases fitting TRBD2. The trim removed 0 bases at V and 1 base at J, leaving 14 bases unmatched. The germline gives CDR1 MNHNS, CDR2 SASEGT. CDR3 size: 19 residues.

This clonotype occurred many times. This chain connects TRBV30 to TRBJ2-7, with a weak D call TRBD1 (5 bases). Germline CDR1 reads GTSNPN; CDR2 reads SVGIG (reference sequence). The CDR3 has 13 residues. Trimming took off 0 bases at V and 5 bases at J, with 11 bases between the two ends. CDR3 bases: TGTGCCTGGAGTGTAGACAGTTTCCACGAGCAGTACTTC. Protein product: CAWSVDSFHEQYF.